A single sample gave rise to the 23 T cell receptor beta chains below, sequenced in a study of glioma-infiltrating T cells. Using RNA template, CDR3s of TCR alpha and beta were amplified with iRepertoire arm-PCR. TCRdb recomputed calls from the multiplex PCR reads with MiXCR, one row per CDR3 protein. This sample carries over 140,000 distinct CDR3 sequences, about two fifths of them seen once, and the ten largest clones take more than 15%. The sample consisted of glioma tissue, nonneoplastic brain tissue, or PBMCs (not recorded which). The receptors were gathered from a human donor with low-grade glioma or glioblastoma, undergoing nonglioma brain surgery, or in good health (not recorded which).

As to this clonotype: A much larger clone lies a single base off, so this may be a read error. The J gene is TRBJ2-7, the V gene TRBV28; no definite D call. Germline assignment: CDR1 MDHEN and CDR2 SYDVKM. V was trimmed by 4 bases and J by 8 bases, leaving 15 bases between them. This CDR3 is built from 13 residues. CDR3 region: CASSYSYGFKQYF. The DNA for the CDR3 is TGTGCCAGCAGTTACTCGTATGGGTTCAAGCAGTACTTC.

The gene calls are TRBV11-1 and TRBJ2-7; 8 positions match TRBD2. The better agreement between TRBJ2-5 and the DNA end casts doubt on the J call. The CDR3 totals 16 residues. The germline gives CDR1 SGHAT, CDR2 FQDESV (reference sequence). The CDR3 is CASSLAATSVQETQYF. CDR3 nucleotide sequence: TGTGCCAGCAGCCTCGCCGCGACTAGCGTTCAAGAGACCCAGTACTTC.

With respect to this clonotype: Because the CDR3 is missing its conserved closing phenylalanine or tryptophan, this is likely a read error. The chain has TRBV6-6 and TRBJ2-7; TRBD2 is a possible D gene (5 bases). Trimming left V 5 bases short and J 3 bases short, with 14 bases between. The CDR3 loop spans 14 amino acids. Germline V gene sequence: CDR1 MNHNY, CDR2 SVGAGI (reference sequence). The CDR3 DNA reads TGTGCCAGCAGTAAACAGAGGGATTTCTACGAGCAGTACTTA. As protein: CASSKQRDFYEQYL.

This clonotype was recorded once. V and J are TRBV7-9 and TRBJ2-5; 7 bases align to TRBD2. V lost 5 bases to trimming and J lost 2 bases; unmatched junction nucleotides: 11. This CDR3 is built from 16 residues. Germline loops: CDR1 SEHNR, CDR2 FQNEAQ (reference sequence). CDR3 in DNA: TGTGCCAGCAGCCAAGATTGGGGGAGGGGTCAAGAGACCCAGTACTTC. This sequence encodes CASSQDWGRGQETQYF.

This sequence joins TRBV6-1 and TRBJ2-3, with 8 bases aligning to TRBD2. After removal of 4 bases from V and 0 bases from J, the junction contained 6 bases not matched to a gene. Germline assignment: CDR1 MNHNS and CDR2 SASEGT. The CDR3 is 16 residues long. The CDR3 DNA sequence: TGTGCCAGCAGTGGCACTAGCGGCACTAGCACAGATACGCAGTATTTT. Translating it yields CASSGTSGTSTDTQYF.

This chain uses TRBV5-1 with TRBJ2-3; D possibly corresponds to TRBD2 (7 bases). CDR3 length: 16 amino acids. Germline loops: CDR1 SGHRS, CDR2 YFSETQ. The germline V and J ends were trimmed by 4 bases and 2 bases, with 17 bases remaining between them. CDR3 amino acids: CASSERGGLTTDTQYF. The CDR3 nucleotides read TGCGCCAGCAGCGAGAGGGGGGGGCTCACCACAGATACGCAGTATTTT. Complete variable domain (other parts from reference TRBV5-1 and TRBJ2-3): KAGVTQTPRYLIKTRGQQVTLSCSPISGHRSVSWYQQTPGQGLQFLFEYFSETQRNKGNFPGRFSGRQFSNSRSEMNVSTLELGDSALYLCASSERGGLTTDTQYFGPGTRLTVL.

V and J are TRBV4-3 and TRBJ2-3; D gene unclear. V was clipped by 0 bases and J by 2 bases, with 6 bases between them. The V gene's germline CDR1 is LGHNA and CDR2 YSLEER. The CDR3 extends over 14 amino acids. As DNA, the CDR3 is TGCGCCAGCAGCCAAGACATTGACACAGATACGCAGTATTTT. Protein: CASSQDIDTDTQYF.

This chain joins TRBV6-6 and TRBJ1-1, with a weak D call TRBD1 (5 bases). CDR1 is MNHNY, CDR2 SVGAGI, per germline (reference sequence). V lost 0 bases and J 6 bases, leaving 8 bases between the germline ends. This CDR3 comprises 13 residues. Here the CDR3 DNA reads TGTGCCAGCAGTTACTCCCCGGGACCTGAAGCTTTCTTT. The encoded protein is CASSYSPGPEAFF.

J is TRBJ2-1 and V is TRBV6-1, with D unclear. Trimming stripped 8 bases from V and 0 bases from J, with 11 bases between. The CDR3 spans 14 residues. Germline values: CDR1 MNHNS, CDR2 SASEGT. CDR3 loop: CASATTLSYNEQFF. The CDR3, as DNA: TGTGCCAGCGCGACAACCCTCTCCTACAATGAGCAGTTCTTC.

This clonotype was counted a few times. J is TRBJ2-7 and V is TRBV11-2; no reliable D call. Germline V gene sequence: CDR1 SGHAT, CDR2 FQNNGV. This CDR3 spans 16 amino acids. V was clipped by 1 base and J by 3 bases, with 16 bases between them. The CDR3 region is CASSLGVREPIYEQYF. The DNA of the CDR3 is TGTGCCAGCAGCTTAGGAGTAAGGGAACCAATCTACGAGCAGTACTTC.

This clonotype turned up a few times. This chain uses TRBV27 with TRBJ2-1, with 11 bases fitting TRBD2. Germline loops: CDR1 MNHEY, CDR2 SMNVEV (reference sequence). CDR3 length equals 15 residues. Germline trimming cut 6 bases from V and 9 bases from J; bases unmatched to any gene: 10. The CDR3 DNA reads TGTGCCAGCAGCGCGGGGACTAGCGGACACGGTGAGCAGTTCTTC. Amino acids: CASSAGTSGHGEQFF.

This rearrangement joins TRBV7-9 to TRBJ1-3; D gene ambiguous. This CDR3 contains 14 residues. Germline V gene data show CDR1 as SEHNR and CDR2 as FQNEAQ (reference sequence). V was pared by 5 bases and J by 1 base, with 9 bases between. The DNA of the CDR3 is TGTGCCAGCAGCCTGACACAGTCTGGAAACACCATATATTTT. It translates to CASSLTQSGNTIYF.

The chain is built from TRBV20-1 and TRBJ2-3; D may match TRBD1 or TRBD2 (7 bases each). Germline values: CDR1 DFQATT, CDR2 SNEGSKA (reference sequence). Trimming took off 2 bases at V and 5 bases at J, with 14 bases between the two ends. This CDR3 has 14 residues. The CDR3 nucleotides are TGCAGTGCTAGAAAGGGGGCTAGCGGAGATACGCAGTATTTT. Translating gives CSARKGASGDTQYF.

This chain joins TRBV2 and TRBJ2-1; 12 bases line up with TRBD2. V gave up 3 bases and J gave up 8 bases; unmatched junction bases: 8. The CDR3 is 16 residues long. Per germline, CDR1 SNHLY and CDR2 FYNNEI. DNA for the CDR3: TGTGCCAGCAGTGACATGCGGACTAGCGGGACTGATGAGCAGTTCTTC. It yields the protein CASSDMRTSGTDEQFF.

The chain couples TRBV20-1 to TRBJ1-3, with 7 bases matching TRBD1. The V segment lost 7 bases and the J segment 0 bases; nucleotides outside the gene matches: 6. Germline CDR1 DFQATT, CDR2 SNEGSKA (reference sequence). The CDR3 covers 14 residues. CDR3 in amino acids: CSVGDRGSGNTIYF. The CDR3 DNA is TGCAGTGTCGGGGACAGAGGCTCTGGAAACACCATATATTTT.

V usage is TRBV27 and J usage is TRBJ2-5; weak D call: TRBD1 (7 bases). In germline, CDR1 is MNHEY, CDR2 SMNVEV (reference sequence). This CDR3 comprises 13 residues. V lost 7 bases to trimming and J lost 5 bases, with 14 bases between them. CDR3 protein: CASNRGTVETQYF. In nucleotides, the CDR3 is TGTGCCAGCAATCGCGGGACAGTCGAGACCCAGTACTTC.

This clonotype was counted at least ten times. This chain connects TRBV6-2 or TRBV6-3 to TRBJ2-5; tentatively, D is TRBD1 or TRBD2 (5 bases each). The CDR3 sequence is 14 residues long. Trimming stripped 2 bases from V and 5 bases from J, with 12 bases between. Germline V gene lookup returns CDR1 MNHEY and CDR2 SVGEGT. The CDR3 DNA reads TGTGCCAGCAGTTACGCCGTGGGGGACGAGACCCAGTACTTC. Amino acids: CASSYAVGDETQYF.

This chain joins TRBV20-1 and TRBJ1-5; maybe TRBD1 (5 bases). CDR3 size: 12 residues. CDR1 and CDR2 from the germline V gene are DFQATT and SNEGSKA (reference sequence). V shed 1 base and J shed 4 bases, with 5 bases lying between them. The CDR3 coding sequence is TGCAGTGCTAGAGGGGGGAATCAGCCCCAGCATTTT. Amino acid sequence: CSARGGNQPQHF.

The rearrangement links TRBV10-3 to TRBJ2-1, with 7 bases identical to TRBD1. The trim removed 9 bases at V and 5 bases at J, leaving 7 bases unmatched. Germline loops: CDR1 ENHRY, CDR2 SYGVKD. There are 13 residues in the CDR3. CDR3 region: CAIQGSRNNEQFF. The CDR3 region has the DNA TGTGCCATACAGGGGAGTCGGAACAATGAGCAGTTCTTC.

This clonotype came up a few times. The CDR3 is CASSLAVYGDTQYF. The CDR3 DNA is TGTGCCAGCAGCTTAGCGGTGTATGGAGATACGCAGTATTTT. The gene calls are TRBV7-2 and TRBJ2-3; D gene ambiguous. CDR1 is SGHTA, CDR2 FQGNSA, per germline. This CDR3 comprises 14 residues. V shed 0 bases and J shed 5 bases, with 9 bases lying between them.

This clonotype was found a few times. The chain is built from TRBV27 and TRBJ1-1, with D tentatively TRBD1 (6 bases). V was clipped by 4 bases and J by 1 base, with 13 bases between them. Germline V gives CDR1 MNHEY, CDR2 SMNVEV (reference sequence). This CDR3 comprises 15 residues. In DNA, the CDR3 is TGTGCCAGCAGTTCGGCAGGGGCTGGGAACACTGAAGCTTTCTTT. It specifies CASSSAGAGNTEAFF.

The chain has TRBV19 and TRBJ1-2, with D uncertain. Germline CDR1 reads LNHDA; CDR2 reads SQIVND (reference sequence). This CDR3 region has 13 residues. V lost 6 bases and J lost 9, with 17 bases in between. This CDR3 reads CASSKMYPLRYTF. Here the CDR3 DNA reads TGTGCCAGTAGCAAAATGTACCCCCTTCGCTACACCTTC. Full variable domain (rest looked up from reference TRBV19 and TRBJ1-2): DGGITQSPKYLFRKEGQNVTLSCEQNLNHDAMYWYRQDPGQGLRLIYYSQIVNDFQKGDIAEGYSVSREKKESFPLTVTSAQKNPTAFYLCASSKMYPLRYTFGSGTRLTVV.

This clonotype was detected a few times. The rearrangement joins TRBV3-1 to TRBJ1-2; 9 bases align to TRBD1. The trim removed 3 bases at V and 2 bases at J, leaving 7 bases unmatched. The CDR3 consists of 16 residues. Germline values: CDR1 LGHDT, CDR2 YNNKEL (reference sequence). The CDR3 loop reads CASSHAQGQGNYGYTF. In nucleotides, the CDR3 is TGTGCCAGCAGCCATGCCCAGGGACAGGGCAACTATGGCTACACCTTC.